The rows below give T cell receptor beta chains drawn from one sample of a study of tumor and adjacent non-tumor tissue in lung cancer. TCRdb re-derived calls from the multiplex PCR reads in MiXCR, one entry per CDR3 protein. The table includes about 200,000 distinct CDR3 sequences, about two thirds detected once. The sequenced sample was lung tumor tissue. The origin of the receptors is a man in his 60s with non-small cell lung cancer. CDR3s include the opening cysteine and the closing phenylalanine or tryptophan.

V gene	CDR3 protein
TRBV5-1	CASSLLAAGQALNEQFF
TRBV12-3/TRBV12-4	CASRLGQGANQSQHF
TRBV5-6	CASNPTGVDTEAFF
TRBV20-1	CSAASSYNEQFF
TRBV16	CASSPSGVYEQYF
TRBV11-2	CASSGGTSGGADTQYF
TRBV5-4	CASSFLSMTSTDTQYF
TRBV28	CASSPPTGDTQPQHF
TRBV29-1	CSVPDSSGSNKWYF
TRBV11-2	CASSDTSGPRPPTDTQYF
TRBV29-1	CSVGGTASQPTGAQYF